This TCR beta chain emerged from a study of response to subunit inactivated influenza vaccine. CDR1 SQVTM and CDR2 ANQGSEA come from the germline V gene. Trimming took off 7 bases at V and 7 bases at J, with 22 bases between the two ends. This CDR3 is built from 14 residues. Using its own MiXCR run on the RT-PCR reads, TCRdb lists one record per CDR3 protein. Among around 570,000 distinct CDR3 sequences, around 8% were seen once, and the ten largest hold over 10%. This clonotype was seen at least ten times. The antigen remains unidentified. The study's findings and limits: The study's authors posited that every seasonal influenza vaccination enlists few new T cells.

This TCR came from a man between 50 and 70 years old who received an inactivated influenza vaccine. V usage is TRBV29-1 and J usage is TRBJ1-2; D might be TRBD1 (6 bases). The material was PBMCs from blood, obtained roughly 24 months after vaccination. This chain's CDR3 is CSANPEGGDLGYTF. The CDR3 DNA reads TGCAGCGCAAACCCGGAGGGGGGGGACCTTGGCTACACCTTC.